Shown below are 20 T cell receptor beta chains from a single sample sequenced in a study of T cell responses to AZD1222 COVID-19 vaccine. Data came from immunoSEQ multiplex PCR; TCRdb stores just in-frame clones and leaves some out. The sample yields roughly 28,000 clones, 93% seen once. The source was peripheral blood, collected on day 0 of AZD1222 vaccination. The receptor source for this set is an adult in good health.

The CDR3: CASRLGLAGLYEQYF. The CDR3 coding sequence is TGTGCCAGCAGACTGGGACTAGCGGGCCTCTACGAGCAGTACTTC. This rearrangement joins TRBV5-5 to TRBJ2-7, with TRBD2 matching 12 bases. This CDR3 has 15 amino acids. J was trimmed by 3 bases and V by 5 bases; bases with no gene match: 6. Germline V gene sequence: CDR1 SGHKS, CDR2 YYEKEE (reference sequence).

V is TRBV6-2 or TRBV6-3 and J is TRBJ1-5; maybe TRBD1 (5 bases). Trimming removed 3 bases from V and 7 bases from J, with 25 bases in between. The CDR3 has 18 amino acids. The germline V gene encodes CDR1 MNHEY and CDR2 SVGEGT. CDR3 in DNA: TGTGCCAGCAGTTATACTGTGGGGGACGGATATTTCGGACAGCCCCAGCATTTT. Its translation is CASSYTVGDGYFGQPQHF.

V and J are TRBV4-2 and TRBJ1-6; 8 bases are shared with TRBD1. The V and J ends lost 0 bases and 9 bases, in that order; junction bases with no gene match: 7. This CDR3 is built from 16 residues. In germline, CDR1 is LGHNA, CDR2 YNFKEQ. The CDR3 reads CASSQDGNRGGSPLHF. The CDR3 bases are TGTGCCAGCAGCCAAGATGGGAACAGGGGGGGTTCACCCCTCCACTTT.

The gene calls are TRBV14 and TRBJ2-2; 9 bases line up with TRBD1. The germline V gene encodes CDR1 SGHDN and CDR2 FVKESK. Trimming took 5 bases from V and 6 from J; bases not matched to a gene: 10. The CDR3 extends over 16 amino acids. The CDR3 coding sequence is TGTGCCAGCAGCTCGTGGGGACAGGGACGCGCCGGGGAGCTGTTTTTT. It yields the protein CASSSWGQGRAGELFF.

The CDR3 sequence is CASNPTGMNTEAFF. The CDR3 DNA is TGTGCCAGCAATCCAACAGGGATGAACACTGAAGCTTTCTTT. This chain uses TRBV6-5 with TRBJ1-1, with D tentatively TRBD1 (6 bases). The CDR3 extends over 14 amino acids. V dropped 7 bases and J dropped 0 bases, with 12 bases sitting between them. The V gene's germline CDR1 is MNHEY and CDR2 SVGAGI.

The CDR3 DNA reads TGTGCCAGCAGCTTCGCTCGGGACTTTCGAACTTACAATGAGCAGTTCTTC. It codes for CASSFARDFRTYNEQFF. J is TRBJ2-1 and V is TRBV11-2; the D gene is possibly TRBD2 (6 bases). CDR3 length: 17 residues. Trimming pared 3 bases from V and 4 bases from J, leaving 19 bases between. Germline-derived CDR1 and CDR2 are SGHAT and FQNNGV.

The chain has TRBV3-1 (or the pseudogene TRBV3-2) and TRBJ2-7, with D possibly TRBD2 on 6 matching bases. V was cut by 3 bases and J by 0 bases, with 12 bases left in between. The CDR3 extends over 15 amino acids. Germline V gene lookup returns CDR1 LGHDT and CDR2 YNNKEL (reference sequence). CDR3 DNA: TGTGCCAGCAGCCAGGGGGACTGGTACTCCTACGAGCAGTACTTC. Protein: CASSQGDWYSYEQYF.

This clone has a handful of counts. V usage is TRBV23-1 and J usage is TRBJ2-1; 8 bases align to TRBD1. TRBV23-1 is known as an ORF, though its function is uncertain. This CDR3 spans 17 amino acids. J was trimmed by 4 bases and V by 7 bases; bases with no gene match: 15. CDR3 DNA sequence: TGCGCCAGCACCGCCCCGGACAGGGTTTATCTATACAATGAGCAGTTCTTC. Translating gives CASTAPDRVYLYNEQFF.

The chain is built from TRBV5-6 and TRBJ2-2; no definite D call. The length of the CDR3 is 13 residues. Germline CDR1 SGHDT, CDR2 YYEEEE. Trimming took off 3 bases at V and 1 base at J, with 4 bases between the two ends. The CDR3 here is CASSWGNTGELFF. In DNA form, the CDR3 reads TGTGCCAGCAGCTGGGGGAACACCGGGGAGCTGTTTTTT.

V gene TRBV28 combines with J gene TRBJ1-6, with D hard to call. This CDR3 has 13 amino acids. Germline CDR1 is MDHEN and CDR2 is SYDVKM. V was pared by 2 bases and J by 7 bases, with 6 bases between. The CDR3 DNA reads as TGTGCCAGCAGTTTAATAATAAATTCACCCCTCCACTTT. Translating it yields CASSLIINSPLHF.

The J gene is TRBJ2-1, the V gene TRBV10-3; tentatively, D is TRBD1 (5 bases). The V and J ends lost 0 bases and 6 bases respectively, with 15 bases between them. This CDR3 region has 16 residues. CDR1 and CDR2 (germline): ENHRY, SYGVKD. CDR3 DNA: TGTGCCATCAGTGAGTCTGGGGCGCCGAGAGGCAATGAGCAGTTCTTC. Amino acid sequence: CAISESGAPRGNEQFF.

V is TRBV7-9 and J is TRBJ2-3; maybe TRBD2 (5 bases). The V end was cut by 4 bases, the J end by 1 base, with 15 bases between. Germline CDR1 and CDR2: SEHNR and FQNEAQ (reference sequence). The CDR3 has 16 amino acids. The CDR3 DNA reads as TGTGCCAGCAGCTCTGCGGACTCTGCGGGCACAGATACGCAGTATTTT. Translated: CASSSADSAGTDTQYF.

CDR3 sequence (DNA): TGTGCCAGCAGCTTGATCGGGACTAGCGGGACGGAGACCCAGTACTTC. Translating gives CASSLIGTSGTETQYF. The chain carries TRBV7-9 and TRBJ2-5; TRBD2 matches 13 bases. Germline V gene sequence: CDR1 SEHNR, CDR2 FQNEAQ (reference sequence). The CDR3 is made up of 16 amino acids. V lost 3 bases and J lost 5; bases outside the gene matches: 6.

The gene calls are TRBV12-3 or TRBV12-4 and TRBJ2-7, with unresolved D. The germline V and J ends were trimmed by 3 bases and 3 bases, with 6 bases remaining between them. The CDR3 consists of 12 residues. CDR3 in DNA: TGTGCCAGCAGTTTCACCTACTACGAGCAGTACTTC. Translating it yields CASSFTYYEQYF.

The chain joins TRBV7-6 to TRBJ2-7, with D maybe TRBD1 (6 bases). Between the trimmed V and J ends, which lost 6 bases and 0 bases, there was a span of 18 bases. Germline CDR1 and CDR2: SGHVS and FNYEAQ. The CDR3 has 16 residues. Here the CDR3 DNA reads TGTGCCAGCAGACGCTCGCCCTGGGACAACTCCTACGAGCAGTACTTC. Its translation is CASRRSPWDNSYEQYF.

J is TRBJ2-3 and V is TRBV7-6; no clear D gene. CDR1 SGHVS and CDR2 FNYEAQ come from the germline V gene. The CDR3 runs 15 residues. The V gene lost 1 base and the J gene lost 2 bases, with 10 bases spanning the gap. CDR3 loop: CASSLGPAYTDTQYF. In nucleotides, the CDR3 is TGTGCCAGCAGCTTAGGCCCAGCATACACAGATACGCAGTATTTT. The full variable domain, its missing parts supplied by reference TRBV7-6 and TRBJ2-3, is GAGVSQSPRYKVTKRGQDVALRCDPISGHVSLYWYRQALGQGPEFLTYFNYEAQQDKSGLPNDRFSAERPEGSISTLTIQRTEQRDSAMYRCASSLGPAYTDTQYFGPGTRLTVL.

The rearrangement uses TRBV6-5 and TRBJ1-1; D might be TRBD1 (5 bases). Germline V gene lookup returns CDR1 MNHEY and CDR2 SVGAGI. CDR3 length: 13 residues. Trimming pared 8 bases from V and 0 bases from J, leaving 10 bases between. CDR3: CASLGGMNTEAFF. The CDR3 nucleotides are TGTGCCAGCCTCGGGGGAATGAACACTGAAGCTTTCTTT.

The chain employs TRBV28 and TRBJ2-4; a possible D gene is TRBD2 (5 bases). V lost 2 bases and J 0 bases, leaving 8 bases between the germline ends. From germline, CDR1 is MDHEN and CDR2 SYDVKM. The CDR3 spans 15 residues. The CDR3 DNA follows: TGTGCCAGCAGTTTAGGGAGCCTAGCCAAAAACATTCAGTACTTC. Residues: CASSLGSLAKNIQYF.

This clone appeared a single time. This rearrangement joins TRBV5-6 to TRBJ1-5; a possible D gene is TRBD1 (5 bases). This CDR3 has 16 residues. Per the germline V gene, CDR1 is SGHDT and CDR2 is YYEEEE. Trimming shortened V by 1 base and J by 2 bases, and 13 bases separated the two germline ends. The CDR3 bases are TGTGCCAGCAGCTTGTGGGGGTACTCTGGCAATCAGCCCCAGCATTTT. Amino acid sequence: CASSLWGYSGNQPQHF. The full variable domain, its missing parts supplied by reference TRBV5-6 and TRBJ1-5, is DAGVTQSPTHLIKTRGQQVTLRCSPKSGHDTVSWYQQALGQGPQFIFQYYEEEERQRGNFPDRFSGHQFPNYSSELNVNALLLGDSALYLCASSLWGYSGNQPQHFGDGTRLSIL.

V usage is TRBV11-2 and J usage is TRBJ1-1, with no clear D. Germline V CDR1 and CDR2: SGHAT, FQNNGV. This CDR3 is built from 14 residues. V was clipped by 2 bases and J by 0 bases, with 7 bases between them. The chain's CDR3 is CASSLKDMNTEAFF. CDR3 DNA sequence: TGTGCCAGCAGCTTAAAAGATATGAACACTGAAGCTTTCTTT.